The present TCR beta chain was sequenced within a study of cytomegalovirus exposure and HLA in healthy donors. Study background: HLA-typed donors were the source of roughly 80 million unique TCRs held in an early data release.

Both 60 Vbeta primers and 13 Jbeta primers went into the PCR. TCRdb keeps only in-frame clones here, not all; method: immunoSEQ multiplex PCR. Of 200,000 to 250,000 clones in the sample, 82% are singletons; the top ten hold 4.5% to 6%. This clone was detected only once. Its antigen is as yet unknown. Study findings and constraints: TCR beta V segments were, for the most part, productive about 87% or about 30% of the time in an earlier analysis. The study designated 150 to 200 TCR beta chains cytomegalovirus-associated.

Germline CDR1 and CDR2: SGHDN and FVKESK. This CDR3 has 12 amino acids. Trimming left V 4 bases short and J 13 bases short, with 16 bases between. The gene calls are TRBV14 and TRBJ2-5; D might be TRBD1 (6 bases). Sequencing input: PBMCs. The receptor was derived from a woman in her forties in good health and CMV-seropositive. CDR3 nucleotides: TGTGCCAGCAGCCCTCTAGGGGACAATGCGTACTTC. This translates into CASSPLGDNAYF.